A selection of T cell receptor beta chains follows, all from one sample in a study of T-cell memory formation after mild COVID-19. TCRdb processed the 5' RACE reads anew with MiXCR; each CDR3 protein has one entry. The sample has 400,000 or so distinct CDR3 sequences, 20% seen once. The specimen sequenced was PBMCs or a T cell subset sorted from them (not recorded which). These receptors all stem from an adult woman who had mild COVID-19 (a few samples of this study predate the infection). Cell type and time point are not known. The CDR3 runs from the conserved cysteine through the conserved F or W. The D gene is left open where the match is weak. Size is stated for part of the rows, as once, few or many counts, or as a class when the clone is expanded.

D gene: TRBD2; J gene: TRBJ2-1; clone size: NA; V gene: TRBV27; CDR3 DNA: TGTGCCAGCAGTTACACTAGCGGGCAAAAAAGTAATGAGCAGTTCTTC; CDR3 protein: CASSYTSGQKSNEQFF
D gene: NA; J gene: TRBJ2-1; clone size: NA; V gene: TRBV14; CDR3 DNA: TGTGCCACCATCGTGGGCAATGAGCAGTTCTTC; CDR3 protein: CATIVGNEQFF
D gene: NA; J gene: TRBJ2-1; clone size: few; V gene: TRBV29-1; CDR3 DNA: TGCAGCGTAGCTCAGGGAAGCAATGAGCAGTTCTTC; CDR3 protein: CSVAQGSNEQFF
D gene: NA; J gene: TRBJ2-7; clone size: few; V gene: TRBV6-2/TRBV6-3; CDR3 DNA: TGTGCCAGCAGTGACAACTACGAGCAGTACTTC; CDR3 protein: CASSDNYEQYF
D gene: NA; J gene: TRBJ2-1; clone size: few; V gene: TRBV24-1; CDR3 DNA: TGTGCCACCAGTGGGGGACGCACGACCAATGAGCAGTTCTTC; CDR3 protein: CATSGGRTTNEQFF
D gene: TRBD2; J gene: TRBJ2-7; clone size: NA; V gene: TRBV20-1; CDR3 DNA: TGCAGTGCTAGCGGGGGGGACTCCTACGAGCAGTACTTC; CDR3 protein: CSASGGDSYEQYF
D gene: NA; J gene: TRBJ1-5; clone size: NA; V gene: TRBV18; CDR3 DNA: TGTGCCAGCTCACCCGGGGACTCTGTGGATCAGCCCCAGCATTTT; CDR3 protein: CASSPGDSVDQPQHF
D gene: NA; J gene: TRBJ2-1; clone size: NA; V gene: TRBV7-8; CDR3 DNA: TGTGCCAGCAGCACACAGCGGTCCAGCTCCTACAATGAGCAGTTCTTC; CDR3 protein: CASSTQRSSSYNEQFF
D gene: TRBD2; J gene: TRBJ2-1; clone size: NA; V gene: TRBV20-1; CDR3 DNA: TGCAGTGCTAGGACTAGCGGGAGCATATTGAGGTCCTACAATGAGCAGTTCTTC; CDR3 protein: CSARTSGSILRSYNEQFF
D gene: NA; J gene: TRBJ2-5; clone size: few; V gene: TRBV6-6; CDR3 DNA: TGTGCCAGCAGTTACTCGAATTGGGAGACCCAGTACTTC; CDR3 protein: CASSYSNWETQYF
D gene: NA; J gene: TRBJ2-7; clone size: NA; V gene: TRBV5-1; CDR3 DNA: TGCGCCAGCAGCTGGGAGGGGGCACCGAGCTCCTACGAGCAGTACTTC; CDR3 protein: CASSWEGAPSSYEQYF
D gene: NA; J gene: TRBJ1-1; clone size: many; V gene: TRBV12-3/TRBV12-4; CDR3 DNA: TGTGCCAGCAGTTTACAGGGGAACACTGAAGCTTTCTTT; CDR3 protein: CASSLQGNTEAFF
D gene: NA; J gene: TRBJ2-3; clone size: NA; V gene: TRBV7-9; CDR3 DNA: TGTGCCAGCAGCTTACCCACTAGGGATACGCAGTATTTT; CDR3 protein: CASSLPTRDTQYF
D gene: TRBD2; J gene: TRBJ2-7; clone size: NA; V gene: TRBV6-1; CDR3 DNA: TGTGCCAGCAGTGCCGAAAGGGGTAGCGGGAGGTACGAGCAGTACTTC; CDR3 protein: CASSAERGSGRYEQYF